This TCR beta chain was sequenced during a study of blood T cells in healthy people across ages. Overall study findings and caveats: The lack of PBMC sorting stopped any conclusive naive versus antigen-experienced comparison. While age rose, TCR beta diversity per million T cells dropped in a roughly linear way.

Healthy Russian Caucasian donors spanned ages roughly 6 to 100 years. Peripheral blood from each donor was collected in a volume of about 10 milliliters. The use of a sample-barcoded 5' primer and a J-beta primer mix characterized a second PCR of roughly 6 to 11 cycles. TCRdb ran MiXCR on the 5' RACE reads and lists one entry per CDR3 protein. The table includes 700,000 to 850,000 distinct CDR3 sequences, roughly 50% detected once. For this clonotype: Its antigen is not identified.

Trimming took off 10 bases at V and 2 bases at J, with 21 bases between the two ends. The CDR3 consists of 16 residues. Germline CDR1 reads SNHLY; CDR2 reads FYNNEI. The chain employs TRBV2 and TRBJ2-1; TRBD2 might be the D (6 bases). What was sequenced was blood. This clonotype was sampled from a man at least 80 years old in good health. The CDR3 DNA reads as TGTGCCACCAGGAGGGGCACAGTGACGGCCTACAATGAGCAGTTCTTC. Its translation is CATRRGTVTAYNEQFF.